Below, one TCR beta chain is given with its context. What it binds is unknown. The data stem from a study of cytomegalovirus exposure and HLA in healthy donors. About the research overall: Around 77 million unique TCRs from HLA-typed donors made up an early data release.

Whole-study results and caveats: Presence/absence analyses treated sequencing depth as roughly uniform across donors. Researchers counted 180 or so TCR beta chains as cytomegalovirus-associated.

CDR1 is MNHEY, CDR2 SMNVEV, per germline (reference sequence). V dropped 2 bases and J dropped 2 bases, with 13 bases sitting between them. The CDR3 loop spans 17 amino acids. PCR was performed using 60 Vbeta and 13 Jbeta primers. As handled by the study authors: An analysis performed later counted 60 million to 90 million unique TCR beta chains (roughly 10 million of them shared). Sequenced by immunoSEQ multiplex PCR; TCRdb stores in-frame clones only, minus some. The D gene and trimming were derived from the DNA, and the V and J assignments and clone size from that table. The profile shows 100,000 or so clones, nearly 15% of them singletons.

This receptor was taken from a female donor in good health and CMV-seronegative. The chain recombines TRBV27 with TRBJ2-6, with D tentatively TRBD1 (5 bases). The source material was PBMCs. The CDR3 DNA reads as TGTGCCAGCAGTTTAAGGGCAGGGCTTGCTGGGGCCAACGTCCTGACTTTC. Amino acids: CASSLRAGLAGANVLTF.